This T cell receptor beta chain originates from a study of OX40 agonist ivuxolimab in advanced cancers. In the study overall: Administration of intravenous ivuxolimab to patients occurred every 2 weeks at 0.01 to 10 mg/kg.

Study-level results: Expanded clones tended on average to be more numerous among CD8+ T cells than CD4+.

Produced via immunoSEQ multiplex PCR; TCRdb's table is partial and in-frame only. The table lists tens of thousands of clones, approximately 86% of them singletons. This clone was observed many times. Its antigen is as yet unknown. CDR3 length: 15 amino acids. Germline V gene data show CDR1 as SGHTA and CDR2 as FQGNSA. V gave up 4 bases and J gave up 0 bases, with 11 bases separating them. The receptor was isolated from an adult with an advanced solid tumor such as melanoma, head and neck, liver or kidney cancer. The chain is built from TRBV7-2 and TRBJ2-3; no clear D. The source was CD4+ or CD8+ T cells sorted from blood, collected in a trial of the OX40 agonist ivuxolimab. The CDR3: CASSSLAISTDTQYF. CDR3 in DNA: TGTGCCAGCAGCTCGCTTGCCATAAGCACAGATACGCAGTATTTT.